This T cell receptor beta chain appears in the sequencing data of a study of shared clonotypes between healthy human individuals. Findings of the study overall: Clonotypes not shared had lower generation probabilities than those common to all four donors.

Details on this clone: Antigen specificity is unknown.

The CDR3 extends over 12 amino acids. The V and J ends lost 1 base and 11 bases respectively, with 12 bases between them. Germline V gene sequence: CDR1 SGHNT, CDR2 YYREEE (reference sequence). Profiling relied on immunoSEQ multiplex PCR, and the TCRdb table lists in-frame clones only, not all of them. The top ten hold 0.36% of the sample, which has fewer than 1.8 million clones, just under 99% seen once. V gene TRBV5-4 combines with J gene TRBJ1-1; no reliable D call. The sequence came from a man aged 25-40 years in good health. Sequencing used naive CD4+ T cells sorted from blood. The subset is: CD45RA+ positively selected. CDR3 DNA: TGTGCCAGCAGCTTGTCCACGGGTGATGCTTTCTTT. Amino acid sequence: CASSLSTGDAFF.